The clone carrying this T cell receptor (beta chain) was picked up a small number of times. The antigen is undetermined. This CDR3 spans 15 amino acids. Looked up from germline, CDR1 is SGHRS and CDR2 is YFSETQ. With V trimmed by 4 bases and J by 2 bases, 6 bases remained unmatched. Following extraction, RNA underwent reverse transcription to cDNA, which served as the sequencing template. Sequencing was performed with immunoSEQ multiplex PCR; in TCRdb, only in-frame clones are kept and a portion is missing. This sample has more than 75,000 clones, with roughly two fifths found just once. The data originate from a study of CD8+ T cells in alopecia areata. Study-wide context: Dosing with tofacitinib proceeded for 6 to 18 months, followed by 6 months off drug.

Findings and limits, study-wide: Mice showed clearer TCR sharing than patients did, a gap that was possibly HLA-related.

Researchers gathered lesional scalp punch biopsies and peripheral blood from patients with alopecia areata. The sample consisted of CD4+ T cells sorted from blood. This clonotype was sampled from a human donor with alopecia areata. The rearrangement links TRBV5-1 to TRBJ2-3; 8 positions agree with TRBD2. CDR3 DNA: TGCGCCAGCAGCCTACTAGCGGAGTTCACAGATACGCAGTATTTT. Protein sequence: CASSLLAEFTDTQYF.